The present entry profiles one T cell receptor beta chain with its context. Its cognate antigen is unknown. The source of the sample is a study of vaccination and CD4 T cells after COVID-19. Whole-study results and caveats: The study found median SARS-CoV-2-reactive clonotypes rising from approximately 21 to 40, not significantly.

Cultured CD4+ T cell DNA was sequenced using the Oncomine TCR Beta short-read assay. TCRdb used MiXCR to reprocess the PCR reads, holding one entry per CDR3 protein. The sample shows 17,000 or so distinct CDR3 sequences, roughly 60% of them seen only once. The treatment here: approximately 9-day PBMC culture with coronavirus spike peptide pools or control peptides (ViraFEST assay). ViraFEST sequenced TCRs after peptide-pool expansion of antigen-specific T cells. Positive PCR tests came between March and December 2020, ahead of the US Alpha, Beta and Delta variants. Input material: CD4+ T cells from blood, cultured in vitro. The origin of this receptor is a human donor who had recovered from COVID-19.

As DNA, the CDR3 is TGTGCCAGCAGCCGGAGTGTTACCCGCGCCTCCTACGAGCAGTACTTC. Protein: CASSRSVTRASYEQYF. V and J are TRBV4-2 and TRBJ2-7; D uncertain. Trimming removed 4 bases from V and 0 bases from J, with 16 bases in between. The CDR3 has 16 residues. CDR1 and CDR2 (germline): LGHNA, YNFKEQ.